This paragraph reports one T cell receptor (beta chain). This CDR3 has 13 amino acids. Trimming cost V 6 bases and J 8 bases; bases outside gene matches: 8. This specimen belongs to a study of blood T cell repertoires in COVID-19. For the study at large: Some COVID-19 samples were acute and others convalescent; all came from the United States, Italy and Spain. Sample material is recorded as cDNA or gDNA derived from T cells, B-cell-depleted T cells, or PBMCs.

Per the authors' pipeline: Reference gene primer amplification yielded estimated nucleated cell counts. The data were produced by immunoSEQ multiplex PCR, yet TCRdb's version contains in-frame clones alone and is incomplete. V and J calls and clone size are given by that table; D and trimming were obtained from the DNA. The sample consists of roughly 100,000 clones, about 85% of them appearing once. V and J are TRBV12-3 or TRBV12-4 and TRBJ1-2, with TRBD1 matching over 8 bases. Sequenced: peripheral blood. This clonotype was obtained from a man aged 45 to 65 with active COVID-19. The CDR3: CASRERQGKGYTF. The CDR3 nucleotides are TGTGCCAGCAGAGAGAGACAGGGGAAGGGCTACACCTTC.